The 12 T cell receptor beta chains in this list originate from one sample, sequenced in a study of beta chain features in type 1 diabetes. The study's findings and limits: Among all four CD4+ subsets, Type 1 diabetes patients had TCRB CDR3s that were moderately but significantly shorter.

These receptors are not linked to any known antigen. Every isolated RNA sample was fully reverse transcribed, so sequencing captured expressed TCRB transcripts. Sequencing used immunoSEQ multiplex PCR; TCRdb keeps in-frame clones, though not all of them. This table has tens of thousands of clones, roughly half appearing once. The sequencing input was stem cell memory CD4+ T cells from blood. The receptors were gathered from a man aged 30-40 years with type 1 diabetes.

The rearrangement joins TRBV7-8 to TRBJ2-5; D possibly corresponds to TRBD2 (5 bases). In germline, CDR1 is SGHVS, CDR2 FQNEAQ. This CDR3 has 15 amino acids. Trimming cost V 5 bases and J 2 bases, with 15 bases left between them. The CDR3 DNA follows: TGTGCCAGCAGCGCCCCGAGGGCAGTGCAAGAGACCCAGTACTTC. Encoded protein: CASSAPRAVQETQYF.

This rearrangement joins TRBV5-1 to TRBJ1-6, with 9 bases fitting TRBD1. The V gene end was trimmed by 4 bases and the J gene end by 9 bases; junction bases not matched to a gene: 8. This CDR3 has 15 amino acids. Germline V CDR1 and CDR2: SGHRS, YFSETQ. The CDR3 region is CASSLSGTGISPLHF. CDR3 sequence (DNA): TGCGCCAGCAGCCTTTCCGGGACAGGGATTTCACCCCTCCACTTT. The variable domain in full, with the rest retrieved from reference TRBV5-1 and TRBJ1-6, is KAGVTQTPRYLIKTRGQQVTLSCSPISGHRSVSWYQQTPGQGLQFLFEYFSETQRNKGNFPGRFSGRQFSNSRSEMNVSTLELGDSALYLCASSLSGTGISPLHFGNGTRLTVT.

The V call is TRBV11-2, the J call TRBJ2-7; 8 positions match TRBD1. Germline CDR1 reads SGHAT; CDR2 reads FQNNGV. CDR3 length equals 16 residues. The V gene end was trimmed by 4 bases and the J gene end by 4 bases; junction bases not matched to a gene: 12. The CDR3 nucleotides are TGTGCCAGCAGCTATGGTGGCGGGACAGGCATTTACGAGCAGTACTTC. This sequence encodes CASSYGGGTGIYEQYF.

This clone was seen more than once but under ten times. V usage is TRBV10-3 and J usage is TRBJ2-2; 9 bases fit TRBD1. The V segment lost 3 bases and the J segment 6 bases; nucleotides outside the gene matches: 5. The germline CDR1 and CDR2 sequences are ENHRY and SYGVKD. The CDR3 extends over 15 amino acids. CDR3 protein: CAISDPDRGAGELFF. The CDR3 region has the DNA TGTGCCATCAGTGATCCGGACAGGGGCGCCGGGGAGCTGTTTTTT.

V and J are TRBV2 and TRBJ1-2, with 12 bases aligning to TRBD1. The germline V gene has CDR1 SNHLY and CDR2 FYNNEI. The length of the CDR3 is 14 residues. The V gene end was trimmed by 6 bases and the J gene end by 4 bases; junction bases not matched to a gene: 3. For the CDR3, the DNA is TGTGCCAGCAGGGGACAGGGGGCTACCTATGGCTACACCTTC. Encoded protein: CASRGQGATYGYTF.

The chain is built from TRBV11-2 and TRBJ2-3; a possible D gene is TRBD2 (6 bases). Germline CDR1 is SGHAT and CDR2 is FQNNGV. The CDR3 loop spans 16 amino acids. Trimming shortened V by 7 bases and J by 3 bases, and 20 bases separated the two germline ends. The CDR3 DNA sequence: TGTGCCAGCAACAAAAACAGCGGGCGGCAAACAGATACGCAGTATTTT. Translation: CASNKNSGRQTDTQYF.

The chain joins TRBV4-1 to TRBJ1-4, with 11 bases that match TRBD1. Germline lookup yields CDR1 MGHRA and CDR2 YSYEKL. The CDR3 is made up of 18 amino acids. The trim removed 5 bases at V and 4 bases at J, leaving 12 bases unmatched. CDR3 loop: CASSSPGTGGSNNEKLFF. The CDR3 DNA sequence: TGCGCCAGCAGCTCACCCGGGACAGGGGGAAGTAATAATGAAAAACTGTTTTTT.

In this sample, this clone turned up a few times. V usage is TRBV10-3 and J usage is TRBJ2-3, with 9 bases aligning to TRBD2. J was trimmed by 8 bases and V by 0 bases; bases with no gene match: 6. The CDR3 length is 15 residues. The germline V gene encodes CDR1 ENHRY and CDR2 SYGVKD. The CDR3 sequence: CAISESERGAPTQYF. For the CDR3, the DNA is TGTGCCATCAGTGAGTCGGAGCGGGGGGCCCCTACGCAGTATTTT.

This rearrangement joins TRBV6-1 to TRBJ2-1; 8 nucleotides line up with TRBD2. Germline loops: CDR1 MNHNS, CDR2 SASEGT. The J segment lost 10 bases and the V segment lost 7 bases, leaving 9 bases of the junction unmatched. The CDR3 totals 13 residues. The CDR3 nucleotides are TGTGCCAGCATCCCGGGAGGGTCACAGGAGCAGTTCTTC. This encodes CASIPGGSQEQFF.

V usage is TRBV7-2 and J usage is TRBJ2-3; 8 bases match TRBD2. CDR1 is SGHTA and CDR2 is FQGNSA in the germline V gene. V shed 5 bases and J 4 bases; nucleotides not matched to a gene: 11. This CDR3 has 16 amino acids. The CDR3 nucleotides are TGTGCCAGCAGCAAGGGTAATAGCGGGATGGCAGATACGCAGTATTTT. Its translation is CASSKGNSGMADTQYF.

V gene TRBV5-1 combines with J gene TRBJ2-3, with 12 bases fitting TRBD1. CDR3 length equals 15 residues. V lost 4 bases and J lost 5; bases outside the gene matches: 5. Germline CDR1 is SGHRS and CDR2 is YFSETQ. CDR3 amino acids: CASSPGTGGGDTQYF. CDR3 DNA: TGCGCCAGCAGCCCCGGGACAGGGGGCGGAGATACGCAGTATTTT.

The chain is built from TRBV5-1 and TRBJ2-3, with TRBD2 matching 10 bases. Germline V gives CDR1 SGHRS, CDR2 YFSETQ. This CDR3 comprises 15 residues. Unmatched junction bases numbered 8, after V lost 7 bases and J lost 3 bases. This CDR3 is CASQSGRAGTDTQYF. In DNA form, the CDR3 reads TGCGCCAGCCAAAGCGGGAGGGCCGGTACAGATACGCAGTATTTT.